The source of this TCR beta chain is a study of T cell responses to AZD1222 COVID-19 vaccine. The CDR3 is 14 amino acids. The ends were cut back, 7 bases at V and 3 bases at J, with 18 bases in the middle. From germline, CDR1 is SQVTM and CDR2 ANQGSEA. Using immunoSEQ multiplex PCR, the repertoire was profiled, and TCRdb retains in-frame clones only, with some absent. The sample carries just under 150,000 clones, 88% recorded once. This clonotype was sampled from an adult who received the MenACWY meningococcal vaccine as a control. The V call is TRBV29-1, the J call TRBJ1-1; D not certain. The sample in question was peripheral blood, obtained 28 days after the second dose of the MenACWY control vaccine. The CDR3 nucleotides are TGCAGCGCATCCCCGTCCTTGATTGACACTGAAGCTTTCTTT. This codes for CSASPSLIDTEAFF.